The 24 T cell receptor beta chains reported below all come from one sample, sequenced in a study of blood T cell repertoires in COVID-19. The repertoire was sequenced with immunoSEQ multiplex PCR; TCRdb's copy has only in-frame clones and lacks some. The profile shows over 250,000 clones, 80% to 90% of them singletons. Sequencing was performed on PBMCs or T cells enriched from blood (not recorded which). These receptors all stem from a woman younger than 45 who had recovered from COVID-19.

The genes are TRBV30 and TRBJ1-1; no firm D call. The CDR3 runs 13 residues. The germline CDR1 and CDR2 sequences are GTSNPN and SVGIG (reference sequence). V was pared by 1 base and J by 4 bases, with 10 bases between. CDR3 in amino acids: CAWSDPGSTEAFF. In DNA form, the CDR3 reads TGTGCCTGGAGTGACCCAGGCAGCACTGAAGCTTTCTTT.

This sequence joins TRBV4-1 and TRBJ1-2, with D possibly TRBD1 on 5 matching bases. CDR1 and CDR2 (germline): MGHRA, YSYEKL. The CDR3 runs to 14 residues. The germline V and J ends were trimmed by 4 bases and 4 bases, with 13 bases remaining between them. CDR3 DNA: TGCGCCAGCAGCCGTACGGCGGGGACCTATGGCTACACCTTC. Protein: CASSRTAGTYGYTF.

The chain employs TRBV21-1 and TRBJ2-6; TRBD2 is the table's D call, not checked against the DNA. TRBV21-1 is tagged as a pseudogene. The CDR3 loop spans 19 amino acids. CDR3 loop: CASFPAGGHTNSGANVLTF. Written as DNA, the CDR3 is TGTGCCAGCTTCCCGGCGGGGGGACACACCAACTCTGGGGCCAACGTCCTGACTTTC.

V and J are TRBV3-1 (or the pseudogene TRBV3-2) and TRBJ1-1; D is ambiguous. This CDR3 region has 14 residues. The germline V and J ends were trimmed by 2 bases and 4 bases, with 11 bases remaining between them. Germline V gene lookup returns CDR1 LGHDT and CDR2 YNNKEL (reference sequence). The CDR3 region is CASSQYTVGTEAFF. CDR3 DNA sequence: TGTGCCAGCAGCCAATATACAGTCGGCACTGAAGCTTTCTTT.

The chain recombines TRBV28 with TRBJ1-2; D is unresolved. Looked up from germline, CDR1 is MDHEN and CDR2 is SYDVKM. This CDR3 is built from 12 residues. The ends were cut back, 7 bases at V and 4 bases at J, with 10 bases in the middle. CDR3 nucleotides: TGTGCCAGCAAAGAGGCGGGCTATGGCTACACCTTC. This translates into CASKEAGYGYTF.

The chain links TRBV5-1 to TRBJ2-7, with 8 positions matching TRBD1. This CDR3 is 13 amino acids long. V shed 5 bases and J 3 bases; nucleotides not matched to a gene: 4. Per the germline V gene, CDR1 is SGHRS and CDR2 is YFSETQ. In DNA, the CDR3 is TGCGCCAGCAGAACAGGGGGGAGCTACGAGCAGTACTTC. Its protein product is CASRTGGSYEQYF.

The chain couples TRBV5-1 to TRBJ1-1, with 7 bases lining up with TRBD1. Germline assignment: CDR1 SGHRS and CDR2 YFSETQ. V dropped 0 bases and J dropped 4; count of bases not matched to a gene: 18. This CDR3 spans 19 amino acids. The CDR3 region is CASSLDNRRDRGPSTEAFF. The DNA for the CDR3 is TGCGCCAGCAGCTTGGATAATAGGCGGGACAGAGGGCCGAGCACTGAAGCTTTCTTT.

This sequence joins TRBV30 and TRBJ1-6, with unresolved D. V lost 0 bases and J 7 bases, leaving 10 bases between the germline ends. CDR3 length equals 14 residues. Germline V CDR1 and CDR2: GTSNPN, SVGIG (reference sequence). Here the CDR3 reads CAWSVEGRNSPLHF. The CDR3 nucleotides are TGTGCCTGGAGTGTGGAAGGGAGGAATTCACCCCTCCACTTT.

The chain has TRBV7-9 and TRBJ2-5; TRBD2 is a possible D gene (6 bases). CDR1 is SEHNR, CDR2 FQNEAQ, per germline (reference sequence). The CDR3 runs 12 residues. V was cut by 8 bases and J by 5 bases, with 12 bases left in between. The CDR3 DNA reads as TGTGCCAGCCGACTAGTAGGGGAGACCCAGTACTTC. Amino acids: CASRLVGETQYF. Variable domain in full (rest from reference TRBV7-9 and TRBJ2-5): DTGVSQNPRHKITKRGQNVTFRCDPISEHNRLYWYRQTLGQGPEFLTYFQNEAQLEKSRLLSDRFSAERPKGSFSTLEIQRTEQGDSAMYLCASRLVGETQYFGPGTRLLVL.

This rearrangement joins TRBV2 to TRBJ2-5; D is perhaps TRBD2 (5 bases). V lost 6 bases and J 5 bases, leaving 13 bases between the germline ends. The CDR3 runs 13 residues. Germline values: CDR1 SNHLY, CDR2 FYNNEI. The CDR3 spells CASRTGSWETQYF. CDR3 in DNA: TGTGCCAGCAGGACGGGGAGCTGGGAGACCCAGTACTTC.

CDR3 protein: CATSSVTGSGNTIYF. The CDR3 DNA reads as TGTGCCACCAGCAGTGTCACAGGGTCTGGAAACACCATATATTTT. The J gene is TRBJ1-3, the V gene TRBV15, with D possibly TRBD1 on 6 matching bases. The CDR3 runs 15 residues. Germline V gene data show CDR1 as LNHNV and CDR2 as YYDKDF (reference sequence). V lost 3 bases, J lost 1 base, and 10 bases lay in between.

The V and J genes are TRBV6-5 and TRBJ1-4, with 7 bases fitting TRBD1. The CDR3 extends over 13 amino acids. The V segment lost 7 bases and the J segment 8 bases; nucleotides outside the gene matches: 7. Germline V lookup: CDR1 MNHEY, CDR2 SVGAGI. The DNA of the CDR3 is TGTGCCAGCAACGGACAGGTCGGGGAAAAACTGTTTTTT. This sequence encodes CASNGQVGEKLFF.

The V gene is TRBV20-1, the J gene TRBJ1-1; D unclear. The germline V gene has CDR1 DFQATT and CDR2 SNEGSKA (reference sequence). V was cut by 3 bases and J by 1 base, with 6 bases left in between. There are 12 residues in the CDR3. CDR3 residues: CSASPGNTEAFF. As DNA, the CDR3 is TGCAGTGCTAGTCCGGGGAACACTGAAGCTTTCTTT.

The V call is TRBV4-1, the J call TRBJ1-1; 11 bases agree with TRBD1. Germline values: CDR1 MGHRA, CDR2 YSYEKL. This CDR3 region has 17 residues. V gave up 0 bases and J gave up 0 bases; unmatched junction bases: 3. CDR3 amino acids: CASSQEGTGGMNTEAFF. The CDR3 nucleotides read TGCGCCAGCAGCCAAGAAGGGACAGGGGGGATGAACACTGAAGCTTTCTTT.

The chain combines TRBV12-3 or TRBV12-4 with TRBJ1-3; weak D call: TRBD1 (5 bases). The CDR3 extends over 13 amino acids. The V gene lost 5 bases and the J gene lost 9 bases, with 14 bases spanning the gap. The CDR3 region is CASSGRGRGTIYF. The CDR3 nucleotides read TGTGCCAGCAGTGGGAGAGGGAGGGGCACCATATATTTT.

The chain is built from TRBV4-1 and TRBJ2-3, with D possibly matching TRBD2 (7 bases). The CDR3 is 16 amino acids. CDR1 is MGHRA and CDR2 is YSYEKL in the germline V gene. Trimming removed 2 bases from V and 0 bases from J, with 12 bases in between. The CDR3 DNA follows: TGCGCCAGCAGCCAACTGAGGGGGGGTAGCACAGATACGCAGTATTTT. Translating gives CASSQLRGGSTDTQYF.

The rearrangement links TRBV5-4 to TRBJ2-5, with 8 bases aligning to TRBD2. The CDR3 contains 15 residues. The germline V gene has CDR1 SGHNT and CDR2 YYREEE (reference sequence). The V gene end was trimmed by 1 base and the J gene end by 3 bases; junction bases not matched to a gene: 5. CDR3 DNA: TGTGCCAGCAGCTTGAGAGCGGGGGCTAAAGAGACCCAGTACTTC. Its translation is CASSLRAGAKETQYF.

This chain uses TRBV4-2 with TRBJ1-6; 11 nucleotides match TRBD1. This CDR3 spans 19 amino acids. The ends lost 0 bases at V and 8 bases at J; junction bases unmatched: 12. Germline V CDR1 and CDR2: LGHNA, YNFKEQ. The CDR3 region is CASSQDLRTGGLRDSPLHF. The DNA for the CDR3 is TGTGCCAGCAGCCAAGATCTGAGGACAGGGGGCTTGAGGGATTCACCCCTCCACTTT.

The V call is TRBV28, the J call TRBJ2-7; 8 positions agree with TRBD2. After removal of 3 bases from V and 1 base from J, the junction contained 2 bases not matched to a gene. Germline-derived CDR1 and CDR2 are MDHEN and SYDVKM. The CDR3 extends over 14 amino acids. In DNA form, the CDR3 reads TGTGCCAGCAGTTTGGGCGGGAGGTCCTACGAGCAGTACTTC. This sequence encodes CASSLGGRSYEQYF. The variable domain in full, with the rest retrieved from reference TRBV28 and TRBJ2-7, is DVKVTQSSRYLVKRTGEKVFLECVQDMDHENMFWYRQDPGLGLRLIYFSYDVKMKEKGDIPEGYSVSREKKERFSLILESASTNQTSMYLCASSLGGRSYEQYFGPGTRLTVT.

The J gene is TRBJ2-3, the V gene TRBV7-6; 8 bases match TRBD1. The V and J ends lost 2 bases and 5 bases, in that order; junction bases with no gene match: 6. There are 15 residues in the CDR3. Germline assignment: CDR1 SGHVS and CDR2 FNYEAQ. The CDR3 nucleotides are TGTGCCAGCAGCTTAAGAGCTGACAGGGGAGATACGCAGTATTTT. It translates to CASSLRADRGDTQYF.

The chain joins TRBV5-1 to TRBJ1-1; D might be TRBD1 (5 bases). Trimming left V 0 bases short and J 0 bases short, with 15 bases between. Germline lookup yields CDR1 SGHRS and CDR2 YFSETQ. The CDR3 spans 17 residues. The CDR3 here is CASSLAPGESMNTEAFF. For the CDR3, the DNA is TGCGCCAGCAGCTTGGCCCCGGGGGAAAGCATGAACACTGAAGCTTTCTTT.

The genes are TRBV5-8 and TRBJ1-2; D gene ambiguous. V lost 3 bases to trimming and J lost 8 bases, with 23 bases between them. The germline CDR1 and CDR2 sequences are SGHTS and YDEGEE. There are 16 residues in the CDR3. The CDR3 here is CASSSSGQAGILGYTF. Here the CDR3 DNA reads TGTGCCAGCAGCTCTTCTGGCCAGGCCGGCATTTTGGGCTACACCTTC.

This clone was seen only once. The chain combines TRBV4-3 with TRBJ2-7, with 10 positions matching TRBD1. The CDR3 totals 15 residues. The junction had 4 bases not matched to a gene; V was cut back by 3 bases and J by 2 bases. Germline assignment: CDR1 LGHNA and CDR2 YSLEER. The CDR3 bases are TGCGCCAGCAGCCAGAGACAGGGGGCGCCCTACGAGCAGTACTTC. Translating it yields CASSQRQGAPYEQYF.

This clone was seen a single time. This chain links TRBV7-8 with TRBJ1-1, with a weak D call TRBD1 (6 bases). V lost 4 bases and J lost 4, with 16 bases in between. The CDR3 loop spans 15 amino acids. Germline-derived CDR1 and CDR2 are SGHVS and FQNEAQ. CDR3 nucleotide sequence: TGTGCCAGCAGCTCGCTACAGGGATCGGGCACTGAAGCTTTCTTT. Its translation is CASSSLQGSGTEAFF.